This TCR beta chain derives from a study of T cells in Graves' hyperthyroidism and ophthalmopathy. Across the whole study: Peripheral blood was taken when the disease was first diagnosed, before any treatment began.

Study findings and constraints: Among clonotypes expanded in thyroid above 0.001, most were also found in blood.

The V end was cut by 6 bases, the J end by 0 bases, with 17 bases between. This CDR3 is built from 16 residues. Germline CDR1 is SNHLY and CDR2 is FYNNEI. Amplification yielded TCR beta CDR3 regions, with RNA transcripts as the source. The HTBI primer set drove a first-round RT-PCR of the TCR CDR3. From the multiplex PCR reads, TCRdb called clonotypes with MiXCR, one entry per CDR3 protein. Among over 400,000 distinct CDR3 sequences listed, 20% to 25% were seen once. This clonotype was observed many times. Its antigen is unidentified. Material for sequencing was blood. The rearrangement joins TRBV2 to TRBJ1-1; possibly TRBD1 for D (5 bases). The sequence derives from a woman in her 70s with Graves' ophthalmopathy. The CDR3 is CASSRALPPMNTEAFF. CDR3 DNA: TGTGCCAGCAGCAGGGCCCTACCACCCATGAACACTGAAGCTTTCTTT.